One and the same sample provided the 3 T cell receptor beta chains below, sequenced in a study of T-cell reconstitution after alpha-beta-depleted transplantation in children. Library preparation (for TCRbeta) was performed with unique molecular identifiers. TCRdb reprocessed the PCR reads with MiXCR, giving one entry per CDR3 protein. In the table there are around 200,000 distinct CDR3 sequences, about 6.4% of which are singletons. This specimen was PBMCs from the stem cell graft donor, taken from the stem cell graft. These receptors were taken from a human donor who donated a stem cell graft to a child with Wiskott-Aldrich syndrome.

In its sample, this clonotype was seen many times. The chain uses TRBV20-1 and TRBJ2-5, with a tentative D call TRBD1 (6 bases). Trimming pared 4 bases from V and 0 bases from J, leaving 15 bases between. CDR3 length: 15 amino acids. CDR1 is DFQATT, CDR2 SNEGSKA, per germline (reference sequence). For the CDR3, the DNA is TGCAGTGCTACTACCAGGGGCTGGTACCAAGAGACCCAGTACTTC. Translating gives CSATTRGWYQETQYF.

This clonotype appeared many times. The rearrangement joins TRBV12-3 or TRBV12-4 to TRBJ1-4; D call uncertain. Trimming took 5 bases from V and 1 from J, leaving 11 bases between them. The CDR3 is 15 amino acids. In DNA form, the CDR3 reads TGTGCCAGCAGTCGATCCCGGGGAACTAATGAAAAACTGTTTTTT. Its translation is CASSRSRGTNEKLFF.

There are many counts of this clonotype. CDR3 in amino acids: CASKGTGDTGELFF. DNA of the CDR3: TGTGCCAGCAAAGGGACAGGGGACACCGGGGAGCTGTTTTTT. The rearrangement uses TRBV6-1 and TRBJ2-2, with 10 bases that match TRBD1. Trimming took 7 bases from V and 3 from J; bases not matched to a gene: 2. CDR1 and CDR2 (germline): MNHNS, SASEGT. This CDR3 comprises 14 residues.